This is a list of T cell receptor beta chains from one sample in a study of T cell responses to AZD1222 COVID-19 vaccine. Produced via immunoSEQ multiplex PCR; TCRdb's table is partial and in-frame only. The data show approximately 80,000 clones, 80% to 90% seen once. The material sequenced was peripheral blood, taken 28 days after the second AZD1222 dose. These receptors all stem from an adult who received the AZD1222 COVID-19 vaccine. Both conserved end residues are part of each CDR3. The D gene is left open where the match is weak. The listing skips clone size in some rows; elsewhere it reads once, few, many or a size class.

>TRBJ2-6|once|TRBV28|TRBD1
CASSFRKKLGQGAVSGANVLTF
TGTGCCAGCAGTTTTAGGAAAAAGCTGGGACAGGGGGCAGTGTCTGGGGCCAACGTCCTGACTTTC
>TRBJ2-7|NA|TRBV16|NA
CASSPQPPHLVDRNSYEQYF
TGTGCCAGCAGCCCCCAACCCCCGCACCTAGTAGATCGTAACTCCTACGAGCAGTACTTC
>TRBJ2-3|NA|TRBV29-1|TRBD2
CSVCLAGGRGTDTQYF
TGCAGCGTTTGTCTAGCGGGGGGAAGGGGCACAGATACGCAGTATTTT
>TRBJ2-7|NA|TRBV19|NA
CASSTQANYEQYF
TGTGCCAGTAGTACCCAGGCGAACTACGAGCAGTACTTC
>TRBJ1-3|NA|TRBV6-5|NA
CASSDGTDTIYF
TGTGCCAGCTCGGACGGGACCGACACCATATATTTT
>TRBJ2-7|NA|TRBV6-5|TRBD1
CASTLETGAYEQYF
TGTGCCAGCACGTTGGAGACAGGGGCCTACGAGCAGTACTTC
>TRBJ2-2|NA|TRBV4-1|TRBD1
CASSQDDQGANTGELFF
TGCGCCAGCAGCCAAGACGACCAGGGGGCGAACACCGGGGAGCTGTTTTTT
>TRBJ1-2|NA|TRBV7-9|NA
CASSSPNFRVSFHGYTF
TGTGCCAGCAGCTCCCCGAACTTCAGGGTCAGTTTCCATGGCTACACCTTC
>TRBJ1-1|NA|TRBV11-3|NA
CASSLDFNTEAFF
TGTGCCAGCAGCTTAGATTTCAACACTGAAGCTTTCTTT
>TRBJ2-2|NA|TRBV5-8|NA
CASSRMVGGPEGTGELFF
TGTGCCAGCAGCCGGATGGTTGGGGGACCAGAGGGGACCGGGGAGCTGTTTTTT
>TRBJ2-5|NA|TRBV4-2|TRBD1
CASSQTGTGSSGETQYF
TGTGCCAGCAGCCAGACCGGGACAGGGTCTTCGGGGGAGACCCAGTACTTC
>TRBJ1-6|NA|TRBV18|NA
CASSPVAQGNSPLHF
TGTGCCAGCTCACCAGTCGCACAGGGAAATTCACCCCTCCACTTT
>TRBJ1-1|NA|TRBV7-9|NA
CASSLNGNTEAFF
TGTGCCAGCAGCTTGAACGGGAACACTGAAGCTTTCTTT
>TRBJ2-3|NA|TRBV18|TRBD2
CASSPLTSGTTDTQYF
TGTGCCAGCTCACCACTGACTAGCGGCACCACAGATACGCAGTATTTT
>TRBJ2-7|NA|TRBV3-1/TRBV3-2|NA
CASSQGALSGKTSYEQYF
TGTGCCAGCAGCCAAGGGGCGCTCTCAGGGAAAACCTCCTACGAGCAGTACTTC
>TRBJ1-2|NA|TRBV19|NA
CASSTSDRNSLYGYTF
TGTGCCAGTAGTACCTCAGACCGGAACTCTCTCTATGGCTACACCTTC
>TRBJ2-7|once|TRBV5-1|TRBD1
CASSYGQGASYEQYF
TGCGCCAGCAGTTACGGACAGGGGGCATCCTACGAGCAGTACTTC
>TRBJ2-7|NA|TRBV27|TRBD2
CASSFGGSDVYEQYF
TGTGCCAGCAGTTTCGGGGGGTCCGACGTCTACGAGCAGTACTTC
>TRBJ1-3|NA|TRBV28|NA
CASSNTGLWAAGNTIYF
TGTGCCAGCAGCAACACGGGACTCTGGGCGGCAGGAAACACCATATATTTT
>TRBJ2-2|NA|TRBV12-3/TRBV12-4|NA
CASSLLNTGELFF
TGTGCCAGCAGTTTACTGAACACCGGGGAGCTGTTTTTT
>TRBJ2-2|NA|TRBV14|NA
CASSQVRAGGLFF
TGTGCCAGCAGCCAAGTCCGGGCCGGGGGGCTGTTTTTT
>TRBJ2-1|NA|TRBV28|NA
CASSPLGRLGHNEQFF
TGTGCCAGCAGTCCCTTGGGGAGGCTAGGTCACAATGAGCAGTTCTTC
>TRBJ2-1|NA|TRBV9|NA
CASSPQGGYYNEQFF
TGTGCCAGCAGCCCACAGGGAGGGTACTACAATGAGCAGTTCTTC
>TRBJ2-7|NA|TRBV7-2|NA
CASSPRQAYEQYF
TGTGCCAGCAGCCCGCGACAAGCCTACGAGCAGTACTTC
>TRBJ2-2|NA|TRBV7-8|NA
CASRLVGSGELFF
TGTGCCAGCAGGCTAGTGGGGTCCGGGGAGCTGTTTTTT
>TRBJ2-5|few|TRBV9|TRBD2
CASSAQGTSIETQYF
TGTGCCAGCAGCGCCCAGGGGACTAGTATCGAGACCCAGTACTTC
>TRBJ1-5|once|TRBV4-1|NA
CASSQGHRTEDNQPQHF
TGCGCCAGCAGCCAAGGTCACAGGACAGAGGATAATCAGCCCCAGCATTTT
>TRBJ2-3|NA|TRBV7-3|TRBD1
CASSLGTGGTTDTQYF
TGTGCCAGCAGCTTAGGGACAGGGGGGACCACAGATACGCAGTATTTT
>TRBJ2-1|NA|TRBV29-1|NA
CSVELRSGEQFF
TGCAGCGTTGAATTGCGGTCCGGTGAGCAGTTCTTC
>TRBJ2-1|NA|TRBV14|TRBD2
CASSQILAGYNEQFF
TGTGCCAGCAGCCAAATACTAGCGGGGTACAATGAGCAGTTCTTC
>TRBJ2-3|NA|TRBV5-6|NA
CASSLSSERTDTQYF
TGTGCCAGCAGCTTGTCGTCAGAACGCACAGATACGCAGTATTTT
>TRBJ2-2|NA|TRBV27|TRBD1
CASSVPGQEANTGELFF
TGTGCCAGCTCTGTACCGGGACAGGAGGCGAACACCGGGGAGCTGTTTTTT
>TRBJ2-3|NA|TRBV7-9|NA
CASTREGYGTQYF
TGTGCCAGCACCCGAGAGGGATACGGTACGCAGTATTTT
>TRBJ1-2|NA|TRBV7-8|TRBD1
CASSSTDRGEYGYTF
TGTGCCAGCAGTTCCACCGACAGGGGGGAGTATGGCTACACCTTC
>TRBJ2-3|NA|TRBV29-1|NA
CSSGSAGTDTQYF
TGCAGTTCCGGGTCAGCCGGGACGGATACGCAGTATTTT
>TRBJ1-2|NA|TRBV6-5|NA
CASNPRRGEETLTF
TGTGCCAGCAATCCAAGGCGGGGAGAGGAGACTCTCACCTTC
>TRBJ1-1|NA|TRBV13|NA
CASSPRGTLTEAFF
TGTGCCAGCAGCCCGCGGGGGACACTGACTGAAGCTTTCTTT
>TRBJ1-1|NA|TRBV13|TRBD1
CASSFRYRDSRNTEAFF
TGTGCCAGCAGCTTCAGGTACCGGGACAGCAGGAACACTGAAGCTTTCTTT
>TRBJ2-1|NA|TRBV9|TRBD1
CASSVVGTGYNEQFF
TGTGCCAGCAGCGTAGTAGGGACAGGCTACAATGAGCAGTTCTTC
>TRBJ2-3|NA|TRBV3-1/TRBV3-2|TRBD2
CASSQDWWGGVNLTDTQYF
TGTGCCAGCAGCCAAGATTGGTGGGGAGGGGTCAATCTCACAGATACGCAGTATTTT
>TRBJ1-1|NA|TRBV11-3|NA
CASSLDARDTEAFF
TGTGCCAGCAGCTTAGACGCGAGGGACACTGAAGCTTTCTTT
>TRBJ1-1|NA|TRBV28|NA
CASSLRAGAMNTEAFF
TGTGCCAGCAGTTTAAGGGCAGGGGCCATGAACACTGAAGCTTTCTTT
>TRBJ1-1|NA|TRBV29-1|NA
CSVEIGRGNTEAFF
TGCAGCGTTGAAATAGGAAGGGGGAACACTGAAGCTTTCTTT
>TRBJ2-2|NA|TRBV19|TRBD1
CASSLGRQGSGELFF
TGTGCCAGTAGTCTCGGACGACAGGGGAGCGGGGAGCTGTTTTTT
>TRBJ1-6|NA|TRBV7-9|NA
CASSRTESSYNSPLHF
TGTGCCAGCAGTCGGACCGAAAGCTCCTATAATTCACCCCTCCACTTT
>TRBJ1-4|NA|TRBV28|NA
CASSLSGKLFF
TGTGCCAGCAGTTTATCGGGAAAACTGTTTTTT
>TRBJ2-2|NA|TRBV7-2|NA
CASSFTGTVNTGELFF
TGTGCCAGCAGCTTCACCGGGACGGTGAACACCGGGGAGCTGTTTTTT
>TRBJ1-3|NA|TRBV5-6|NA
CASSLERGNTIYF
TGTGCCAGCAGCTTGGAGCGGGGAAACACCATATATTTT
>TRBJ2-7|NA|TRBV6-5|NA
CASSLPGDEQYF
TGTGCCAGCAGTCTCCCCGGCGACGAGCAGTACTTC
>TRBJ1-6|NA|TRBV19|NA
CASSTLDSYNSPLHF
TGTGCCAGTAGCACTCTCGACAGCTATAATTCACCCCTCCACTTT
>TRBJ1-1|NA|TRBV6-6|NA
CASSYLAGGTEAFF
TGTGCCAGCAGTTACCTTGCGGGGGGCACTGAAGCTTTCTTT